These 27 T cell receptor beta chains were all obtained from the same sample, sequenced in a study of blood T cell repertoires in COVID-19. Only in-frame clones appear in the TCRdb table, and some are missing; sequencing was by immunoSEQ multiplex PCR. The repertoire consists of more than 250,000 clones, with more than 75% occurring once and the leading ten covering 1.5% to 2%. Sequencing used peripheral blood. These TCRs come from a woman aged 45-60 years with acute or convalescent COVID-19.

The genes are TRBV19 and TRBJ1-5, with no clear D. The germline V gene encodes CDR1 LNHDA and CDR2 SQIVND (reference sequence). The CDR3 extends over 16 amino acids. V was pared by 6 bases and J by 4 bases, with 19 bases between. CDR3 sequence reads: CASSTAGVGKNQPQHF. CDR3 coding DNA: TGTGCCAGTAGCACTGCCGGGGTGGGGAAAAATCAGCCCCAGCATTTT.

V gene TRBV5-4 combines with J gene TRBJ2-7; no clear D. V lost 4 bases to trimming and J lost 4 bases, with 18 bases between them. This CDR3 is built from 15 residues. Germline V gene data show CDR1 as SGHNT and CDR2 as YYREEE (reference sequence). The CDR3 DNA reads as TGTGCCAGCAGCGGGTCGGCGAGAGGAACATACGAGCAGTACTTC. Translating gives CASSGSARGTYEQYF.

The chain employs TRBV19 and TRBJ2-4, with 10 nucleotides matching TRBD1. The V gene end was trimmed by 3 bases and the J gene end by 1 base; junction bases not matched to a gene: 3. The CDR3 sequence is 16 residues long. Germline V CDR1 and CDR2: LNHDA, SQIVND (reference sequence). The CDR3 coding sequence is TGTGCCAGTAGTATCGACAGGGGGCGCGCCAAAAACATTCAGTACTTC. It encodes CASSIDRGRAKNIQYF.

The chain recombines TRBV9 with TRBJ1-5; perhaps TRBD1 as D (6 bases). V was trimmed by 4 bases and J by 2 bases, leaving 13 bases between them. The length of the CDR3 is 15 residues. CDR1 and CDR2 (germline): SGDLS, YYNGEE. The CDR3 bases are TGTGCCAGCAGCCCGGACAGCCGGGGCAATCAGCCCCAGCATTTT. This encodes CASSPDSRGNQPQHF.

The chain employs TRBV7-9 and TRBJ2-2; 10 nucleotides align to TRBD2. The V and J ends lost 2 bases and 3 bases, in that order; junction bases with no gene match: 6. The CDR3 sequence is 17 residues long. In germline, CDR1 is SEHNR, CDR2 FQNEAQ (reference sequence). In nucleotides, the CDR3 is TGTGCCAGCAGCTTAAGGCCTAGCGGGAGTGACACCGGGGAGCTGTTTTTT. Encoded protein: CASSLRPSGSDTGELFF.

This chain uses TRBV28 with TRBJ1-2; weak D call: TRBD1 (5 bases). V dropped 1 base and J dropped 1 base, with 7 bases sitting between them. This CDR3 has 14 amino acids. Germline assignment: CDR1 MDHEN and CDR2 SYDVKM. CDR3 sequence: CASSLYDSNYGYTF. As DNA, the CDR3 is TGTGCCAGCAGTTTATACGACAGTAACTATGGCTACACCTTC.

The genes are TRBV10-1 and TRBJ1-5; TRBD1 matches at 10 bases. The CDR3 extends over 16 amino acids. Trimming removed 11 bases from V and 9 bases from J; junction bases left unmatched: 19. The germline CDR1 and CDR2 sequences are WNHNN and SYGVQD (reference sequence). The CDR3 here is CAFLGDRGGYASPQHF. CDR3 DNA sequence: TGCGCCTTCCTGGGGGACAGGGGAGGCTACGCCTCGCCCCAGCATTTT.

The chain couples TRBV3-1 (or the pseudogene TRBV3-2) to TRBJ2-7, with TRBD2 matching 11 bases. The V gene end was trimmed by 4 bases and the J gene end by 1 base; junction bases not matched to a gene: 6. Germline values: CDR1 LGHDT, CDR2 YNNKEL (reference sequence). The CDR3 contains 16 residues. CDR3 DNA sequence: TGTGCCAGCAGCCCTGGACTAGCGGGCCTGTCCTACGAGCAGTACTTC. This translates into CASSPGLAGLSYEQYF.

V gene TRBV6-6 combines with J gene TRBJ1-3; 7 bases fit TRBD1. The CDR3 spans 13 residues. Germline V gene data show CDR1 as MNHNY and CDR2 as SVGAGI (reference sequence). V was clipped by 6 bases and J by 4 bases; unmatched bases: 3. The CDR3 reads CASSLRGGNTIYF. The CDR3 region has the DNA TGTGCCAGCAGCCTCAGGGGGGGAAACACCATATATTTT.

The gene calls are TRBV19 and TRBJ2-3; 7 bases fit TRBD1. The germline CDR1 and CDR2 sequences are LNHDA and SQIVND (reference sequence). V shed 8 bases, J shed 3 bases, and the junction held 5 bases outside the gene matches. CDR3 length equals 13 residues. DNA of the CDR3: TGTGCCAGTCTACGACAGGGAACAGATACGCAGTATTTT. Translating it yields CASLRQGTDTQYF.

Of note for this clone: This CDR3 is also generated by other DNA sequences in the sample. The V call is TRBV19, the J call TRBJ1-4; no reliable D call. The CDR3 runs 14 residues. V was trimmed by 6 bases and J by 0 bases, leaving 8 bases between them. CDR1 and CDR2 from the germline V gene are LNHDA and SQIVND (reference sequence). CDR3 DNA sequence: TGTGCCAGTAGCTCAGGCGCAACTAATGAAAAACTGTTTTTT. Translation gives CASSSGATNEKLFF.

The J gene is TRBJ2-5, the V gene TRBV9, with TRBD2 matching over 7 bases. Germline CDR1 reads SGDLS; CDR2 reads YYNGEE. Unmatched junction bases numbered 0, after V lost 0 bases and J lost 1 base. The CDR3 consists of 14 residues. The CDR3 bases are TGTGCCAGCAGCGTAGGACTAGCCCAAGAGACCCAGTACTTC. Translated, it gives CASSVGLAQETQYF.

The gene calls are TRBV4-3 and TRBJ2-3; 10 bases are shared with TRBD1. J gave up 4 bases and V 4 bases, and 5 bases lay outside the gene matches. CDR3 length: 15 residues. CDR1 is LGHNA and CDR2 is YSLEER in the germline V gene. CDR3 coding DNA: TGCGCCAGCAGCCGGCGGGACAGGGGAGCAGATACGCAGTATTTT. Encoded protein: CASSRRDRGADTQYF.

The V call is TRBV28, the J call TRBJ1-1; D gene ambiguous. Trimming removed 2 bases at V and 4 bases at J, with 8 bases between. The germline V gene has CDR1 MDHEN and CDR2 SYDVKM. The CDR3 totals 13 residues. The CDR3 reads CASSLMSVTEAFF. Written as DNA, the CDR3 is TGTGCCAGCAGTTTAATGTCGGTCACTGAAGCTTTCTTT.

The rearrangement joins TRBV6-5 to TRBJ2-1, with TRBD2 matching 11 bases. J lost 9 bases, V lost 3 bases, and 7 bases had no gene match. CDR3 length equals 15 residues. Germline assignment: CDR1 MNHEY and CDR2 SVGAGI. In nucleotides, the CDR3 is TGTGCCAGCAGTTATACTAGCGGGAGATTCTCTGAGCAGTTCTTC. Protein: CASSYTSGRFSEQFF.

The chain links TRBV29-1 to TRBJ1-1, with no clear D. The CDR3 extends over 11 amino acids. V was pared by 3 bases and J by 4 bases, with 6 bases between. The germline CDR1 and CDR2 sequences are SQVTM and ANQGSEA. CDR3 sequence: CSVDEFTEAFF. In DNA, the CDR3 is TGCAGCGTTGATGAGTTCACTGAAGCTTTCTTT.

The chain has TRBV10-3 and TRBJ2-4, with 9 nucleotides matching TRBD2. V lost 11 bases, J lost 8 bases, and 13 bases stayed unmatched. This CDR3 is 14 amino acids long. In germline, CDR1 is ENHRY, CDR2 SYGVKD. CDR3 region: CASRNAGGPDIQYF. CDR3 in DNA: TGTGCCTCTCGTAATGCGGGAGGGCCTGACATTCAGTACTTC.

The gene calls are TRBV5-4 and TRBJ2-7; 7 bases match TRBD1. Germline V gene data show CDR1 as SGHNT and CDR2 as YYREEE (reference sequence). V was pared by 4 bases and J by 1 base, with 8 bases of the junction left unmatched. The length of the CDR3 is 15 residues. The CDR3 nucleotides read TGTGCCAGCAGCAGACGGTTGACAGGGTCCTACGAGCAGTACTTC. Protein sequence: CASSRRLTGSYEQYF.

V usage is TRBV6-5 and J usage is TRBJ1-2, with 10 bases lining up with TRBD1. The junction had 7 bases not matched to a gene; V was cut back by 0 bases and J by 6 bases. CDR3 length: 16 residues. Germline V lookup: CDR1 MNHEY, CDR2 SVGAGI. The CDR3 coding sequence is TGTGCCAGCAGTTACTCTGGGGACAGGGGCATAGATGGCTACACCTTC. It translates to CASSYSGDRGIDGYTF.

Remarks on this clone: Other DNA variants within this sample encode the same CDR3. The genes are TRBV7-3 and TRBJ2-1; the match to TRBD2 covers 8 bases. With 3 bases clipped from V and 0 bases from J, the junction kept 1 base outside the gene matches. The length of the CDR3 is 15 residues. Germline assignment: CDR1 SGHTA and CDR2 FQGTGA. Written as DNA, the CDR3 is TGTGCCAGCAGCTTGAGCGGGAGCTCCTACAATGAGCAGTTCTTC. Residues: CASSLSGSSYNEQFF.

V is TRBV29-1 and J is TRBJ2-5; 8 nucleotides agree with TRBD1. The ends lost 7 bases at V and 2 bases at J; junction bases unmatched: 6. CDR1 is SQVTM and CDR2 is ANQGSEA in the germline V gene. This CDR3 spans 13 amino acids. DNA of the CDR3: TGCAGCGGCGCCCGGGACAGGCAAGAGACCCAGTACTTC. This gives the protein CSGARDRQETQYF.

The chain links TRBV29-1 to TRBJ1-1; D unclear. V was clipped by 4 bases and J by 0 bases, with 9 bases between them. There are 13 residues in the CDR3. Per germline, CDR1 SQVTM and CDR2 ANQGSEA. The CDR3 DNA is TGCAGCGTTGGTGAGCTTATGAACACTGAAGCTTTCTTT. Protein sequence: CSVGELMNTEAFF.

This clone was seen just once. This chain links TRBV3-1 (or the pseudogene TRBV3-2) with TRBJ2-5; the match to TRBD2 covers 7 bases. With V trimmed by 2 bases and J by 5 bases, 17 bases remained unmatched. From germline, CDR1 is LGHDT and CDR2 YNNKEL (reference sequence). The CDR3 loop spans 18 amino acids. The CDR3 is CASSQFPLCSGGRETQYF. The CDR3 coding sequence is TGTGCCAGCAGCCAATTCCCCCTGTGTTCGGGGGGACGGGAGACCCAGTACTTC.

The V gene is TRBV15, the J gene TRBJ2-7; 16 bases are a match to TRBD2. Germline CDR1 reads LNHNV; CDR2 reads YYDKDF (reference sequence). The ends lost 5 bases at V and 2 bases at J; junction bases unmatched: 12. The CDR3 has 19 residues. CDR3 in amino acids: CATSSMPGLAGGLTYEQYF. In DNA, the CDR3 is TGTGCCACCAGCTCCATGCCGGGACTAGCGGGAGGGCTCACCTACGAGCAGTACTTC. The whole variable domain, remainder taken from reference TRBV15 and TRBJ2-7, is DAMVIQNPRYQVTQFGKPVTLSCSQTLNHNVMYWYQQKSSQAPKLLFHYYDKDFNNEADTPDNFQSRRPNTSFCFLDIRSPGLGDTAMYLCATSSMPGLAGGLTYEQYFGPGTRLTVT.

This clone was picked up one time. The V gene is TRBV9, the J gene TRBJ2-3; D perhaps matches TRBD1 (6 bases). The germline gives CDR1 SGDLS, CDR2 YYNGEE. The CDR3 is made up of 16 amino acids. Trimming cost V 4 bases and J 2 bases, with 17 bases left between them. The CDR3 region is CASSSEGDTITDTQYF. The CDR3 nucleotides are TGTGCCAGCAGCTCCGAGGGGGACACGATCACAGATACGCAGTATTTT.

The CDR3 DNA reads TGTGCCACCAGTGTACAGGGACACGAGCAGTACTTC. This encodes CATSVQGHEQYF. The chain has TRBV24-1 and TRBJ2-7, with D possibly TRBD1 on 6 matching bases. CDR1 is KGHDR and CDR2 is SFDVKD in the germline V gene. Trimming stripped 5 bases from V and 5 bases from J, with 9 bases between. The CDR3 runs to 12 residues.

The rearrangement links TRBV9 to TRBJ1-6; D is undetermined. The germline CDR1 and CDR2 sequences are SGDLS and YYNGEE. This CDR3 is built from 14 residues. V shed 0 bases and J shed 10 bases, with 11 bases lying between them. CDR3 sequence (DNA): TGTGCCAGCAGCGTAGGAGAGGGCTTCTCACCCCTCCACTTT. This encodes CASSVGEGFSPLHF.